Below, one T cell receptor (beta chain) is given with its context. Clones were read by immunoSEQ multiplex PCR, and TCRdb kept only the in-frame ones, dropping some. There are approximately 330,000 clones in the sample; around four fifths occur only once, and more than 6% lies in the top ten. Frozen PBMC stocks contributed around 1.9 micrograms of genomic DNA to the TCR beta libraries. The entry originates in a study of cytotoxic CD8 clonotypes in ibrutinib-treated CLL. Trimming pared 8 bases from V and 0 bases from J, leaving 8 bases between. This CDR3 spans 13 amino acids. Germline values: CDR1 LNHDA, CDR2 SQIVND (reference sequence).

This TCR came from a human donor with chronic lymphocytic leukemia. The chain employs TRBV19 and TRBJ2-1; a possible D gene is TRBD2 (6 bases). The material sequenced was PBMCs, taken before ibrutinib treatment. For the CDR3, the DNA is TGTGCCAGTGTTAGCGGCTCCTACAATGAGCAGTTCTTC. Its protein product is CASVSGSYNEQFF.